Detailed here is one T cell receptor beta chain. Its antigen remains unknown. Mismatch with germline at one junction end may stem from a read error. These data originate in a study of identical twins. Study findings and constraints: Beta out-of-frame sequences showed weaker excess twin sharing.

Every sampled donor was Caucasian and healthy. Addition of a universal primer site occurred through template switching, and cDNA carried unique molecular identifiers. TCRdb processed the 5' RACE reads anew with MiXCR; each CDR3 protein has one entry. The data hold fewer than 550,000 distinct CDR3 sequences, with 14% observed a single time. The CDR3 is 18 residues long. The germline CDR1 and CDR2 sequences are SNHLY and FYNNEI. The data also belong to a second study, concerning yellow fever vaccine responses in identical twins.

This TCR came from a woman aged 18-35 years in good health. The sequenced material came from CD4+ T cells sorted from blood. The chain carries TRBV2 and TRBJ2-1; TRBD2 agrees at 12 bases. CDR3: CACSFALAGGRVYNEQFF. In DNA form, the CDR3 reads TGTGCCTGCAGTTTCGCGCTAGCGGGAGGGCGCGTTTACAATGAGCAGTTCTTC.